This T cell receptor (beta chain) was sequenced during a study of Graves' ophthalmopathy and Graves' hyperthyroidism. At the level of the study: Upon initial diagnosis and before any treatment, peripheral blood was collected. Study results and limitations: In blood appeared most of the expanded thyroid clonotypes whose frequency exceeded 0.001. From stable hyperthyroidism, ophthalmopathy was separated by a 13-signature model with about 88% sensitivity and about 81% specificity.

This clonotype came up a few times. Its matching antigen is unknown. One junction end does not reproduce the germline sequence, and a read error may be involved. For repertoire sequencing, the TCR beta CDR3 regions were amplified from RNA transcripts. An opening RT-PCR round employed HTBI primers and preceded a second-round multiplex PCR. TCRdb re-called the multiplex PCR reads with MiXCR, one entry per CDR3 protein. This sample has 500,000 to 700,000 distinct CDR3 sequences, with 22% found just once. The V gene's germline CDR1 is SGHKS and CDR2 YYEKEE (reference sequence). The CDR3 length is 11 residues.

The V and J genes are TRBV5-5 and TRBJ1-2, with a weak D call TRBD1 (6 bases). Specimen: peripheral blood. This clonotype was sampled from a woman between 18 and 29 years old with stable Graves' hyperthyroidism. Some clones in this sample may be carry-over from other donors' samples. The DNA of the CDR3 is TGTGCCAGCAGCTGGAGGGGACCGGGACACTTC. This codes for CASSWRGPGHF.